Shown below are 32 T cell receptor beta chains from a single sample sequenced in a study of molecular identifiers for immune sequencing clone quantification. TCRdb called the PCR reads again in MiXCR, with one record for every CDR3 protein. The table has hundreds of thousands of distinct CDR3 sequences, about a quarter seen once; the top ten hold around 0.74%. Sample: naive CD8+ T cells from blood, with Jurkat cell RNA spiked in. This sample's subset: FACS-sorted CD8+CD4-CCR7+CD45RA+ naive T cells. The receptors here all came from a human donor in good health. Some libraries in this study had Jurkat cell RNA spiked in.

With regard to this clonotype: The germline gene is not matched at one end of the junction; a read error may be the cause. The J gene is TRBJ1-1, the V gene TRBV6-5, with no clear D. This CDR3 spans 13 amino acids. Per the germline V gene, CDR1 is MNHEY and CDR2 is SVGAGI. In DNA, the CDR3 is TGTGCCAGCAGGATTGGAGGAAACACTGAAGCTTCCTTT. Translating gives CASRIGGNTEASF.

Of note for this clonotype: This sequence may be a read error, since a much larger clone differs from it by one base. The rearrangement uses TRBV7-2 and TRBJ2-1; D uncertain. Germline assignment: CDR1 SGHTA and CDR2 FQGNSA. Trimming took off 1 base at V and 12 bases at J, with 7 bases between the two ends. This CDR3 has 11 amino acids. The CDR3 loop reads CASSLGQVQFF. In nucleotides, the CDR3 is TGTGCCAGCAGCTTAGGACAAGTGCAGTTCTTC.

There are many counts of this clonotype. The rearrangement uses TRBV29-1 and TRBJ2-3; 10 bases line up with TRBD1. The CDR3 has 14 residues. Trimming took 6 bases from V and 4 from J; bases not matched to a gene: 7. CDR1 and CDR2 from the germline V gene are SQVTM and ANQGSEA. For the CDR3, the DNA is TGCAGCGTAGTACCGGGACAGGGGTCAGATACGCAGTATTTT. It yields the protein CSVVPGQGSDTQYF.

This clonotype was seen a handful of times. The J gene is TRBJ1-1, the V gene TRBV7-9; D call uncertain. Trimming pared 5 bases from V and 4 bases from J, leaving 11 bases between. CDR3 size: 13 residues. Germline V gene data show CDR1 as SEHNR and CDR2 as FQNEAQ (reference sequence). This CDR3 is CASSPTLTTEAFF. CDR3 DNA: TGTGCCAGCAGCCCCACCCTCACCACTGAAGCTTTCTTT.

This clonotype was counted only a few times. V usage is TRBV7-9 and J usage is TRBJ1-5, with TRBD1 as a possible D gene (5 bases). The CDR3 is 17 residues long. Germline CDR1 SEHNR, CDR2 FQNEAQ (reference sequence). The V end was cut by 6 bases, the J end by 0 bases, with 18 bases between. CDR3 sequence reads: CASSSAGGPYSNQPQHF. CDR3 nucleotide sequence: TGTGCCAGCAGTTCAGCCGGGGGACCTTATAGCAATCAGCCCCAGCATTTT. The complete variable domain, with remaining parts taken from reference TRBV7-9 and TRBJ1-5, reads DTGVSQNPRHKITKRGQNVTFRCDPISEHNRLYWYRQTLGQGPEFLTYFQNEAQLEKSRLLSDRFSAERPKGSFSTLEIQRTEQGDSAMYLCASSSAGGPYSNQPQHFGDGTRLSIL.

In its sample, this clonotype was seen many times. V usage is TRBV13 and J usage is TRBJ2-3; D tentatively reads TRBD1 or TRBD2 (5 bases each). This CDR3 is 18 amino acids long. V was cut by 6 bases and J by 5 bases, with 27 bases left in between. In germline, CDR1 is PRHDT, CDR2 FYEKMQ (reference sequence). The CDR3 protein is CASSGPPGAILSGDTQYF. CDR3 bases: TGTGCCAGCAGTGGACCCCCTGGGGCCATTTTAAGCGGAGATACGCAGTATTTT.

Ten or more counts support this clonotype. The rearrangement links TRBV10-2 to TRBJ2-3; 8 bases agree with TRBD2. CDR1 WSHSY and CDR2 SAAADI come from the germline V gene. The CDR3 is 15 amino acids. V lost 7 bases to trimming and J lost 3 bases; unmatched junction nucleotides: 9. Here the CDR3 reads CASKESGGATDTQYF. The DNA of the CDR3 is TGCGCCAGCAAGGAAAGCGGGGGCGCGACAGATACGCAGTATTTT.

Comment on this clonotype: It may be a read error: a sequence one base away is much more abundant. The chain couples TRBV5-3 to TRBJ1-2, with D unresolved. Being an ORF, TRBV5-3 has a function that is uncertain. Trimming removed 8 bases from V and 6 bases from J, with 20 bases in between. The CDR3 spans 14 residues. The chain's CDR3 is CASRLWVSSNGYTF. CDR3 nucleotides: TGTGCCAGCAGATTATGGGTCTCGTCTAATGGCTACACCTTC.

This clonotype has a count of ten or more. This chain links TRBV15 with TRBJ2-5; possibly TRBD1 for D (6 bases). CDR3 length equals 15 residues. Germline-derived CDR1 and CDR2 are LNHNV and YYDKDF (reference sequence). The V and J ends lost 4 bases and 2 bases respectively, with 14 bases between them. Written as DNA, the CDR3 is TGTGCCACCAGCATCGGCAGGGGAGATCAAGAGACCCAGTACTTC. It translates to CATSIGRGDQETQYF.

Concerning this clonotype: A much more abundant neighbour one base away suggests this may be a read error. The rearrangement joins TRBV20-1 to TRBJ1-1; 7 bases fit TRBD1. Germline V gene sequence: CDR1 DFQATT, CDR2 SNEGSKA (reference sequence). V was clipped by 5 bases and J by 8 bases; unmatched bases: 14. The CDR3 covers 14 residues. The DNA for the CDR3 is TGCAGTGCTTCCCACAGGGGTATTGGGACAGAAGCTTTCTTT. Protein product: CSASHRGIGTEAFF.

The table lists this clonotype with a few counts. V and J are TRBV20-1 and TRBJ2-2, with no clear D. The germline V gene encodes CDR1 DFQATT and CDR2 SNEGSKA (reference sequence). The length of the CDR3 is 13 residues. The V end was cut by 0 bases, the J end by 4 bases, with 6 bases between. CDR3 nucleotide sequence: TGCAGTGCTAGAGATCTAGGCACCGGGGAGCTGTTTTTT. This sequence encodes CSARDLGTGELFF.

Many counts were recorded for this clonotype. The chain has TRBV29-1 and TRBJ2-2, with a tentative D call TRBD1 (5 bases). The CDR3 totals 13 residues. V was clipped by 7 bases and J by 0 bases, with 9 bases between them. Germline-derived CDR1 and CDR2 are SQVTM and ANQGSEA. CDR3 sequence (DNA): TGCAGCGCTACGACAGCGAACACCGGGGAGCTGTTTTTT. It yields the protein CSATTANTGELFF.

This clonotype has ten or more counts. The genes are TRBV12-3 or TRBV12-4 and TRBJ1-1; 9 positions match TRBD1. Trimming at V came to 4 bases and at J to 2 bases, leaving 8 bases not matched to a gene. CDR3 length: 16 amino acids. The CDR3 DNA reads TGTGCCAGCAGTTCACTACCGACAGGGGGTAACACTGAAGCTTTCTTT. It is translated as CASSSLPTGGNTEAFF.

About this clonotype: A junction end diverges from the germline sequence, so it may reflect a read error. The chain employs TRBV12-3 or TRBV12-4 and TRBJ2-7; maybe TRBD2 (5 bases). The CDR3 runs 14 residues. The CDR3 nucleotides read TGTGCCAGCAGTCCTCGTGGGAGCTCCTACGAGCAGTCCTTC. Translating it yields CASSPRGSSYEQSF.

This clonotype was seen ten or more times. This chain connects TRBV28 to TRBJ2-6; perhaps TRBD1 as D (5 bases). The CDR3 is made up of 16 amino acids. CDR1 and CDR2 (germline): MDHEN, SYDVKM. The ends were cut back, 6 bases at V and 0 bases at J, with 12 bases in the middle. CDR3 in DNA: TGTGCCAGCAGCAAGACAGAAGACTCTGGGGCCAACGTCCTGACTTTC. Residues: CASSKTEDSGANVLTF.

Many counts were recorded for this clonotype. The V and J genes are TRBV11-2 and TRBJ2-3; perhaps TRBD2 as D (6 bases). The CDR3 covers 15 residues. The V end lost 7 bases, the J end lost 3 bases, and 17 bases lay between the germline ends. The germline CDR1 and CDR2 sequences are SGHAT and FQNNGV. This CDR3 reads CASIPSPLATDTQYF. As DNA, the CDR3 is TGTGCCAGCATCCCAAGCCCCCTAGCGACAGATACGCAGTATTTT.

This clonotype came up a few times. The chain joins TRBV11-2 to TRBJ2-1; D is ambiguous. The CDR3 spans 14 residues. The V gene lost 0 bases and the J gene lost 2 bases, with 5 bases spanning the gap. Germline CDR1 is SGHAT and CDR2 is FQNNGV. The CDR3 nucleotides are TGTGCCAGCAGCTTAGAGGGTCCCTACAATGAGCAGTTCTTC. Translating gives CASSLEGPYNEQFF.

Concerning this clonotype itself: This sequence may be a read error, since a much larger clone differs from it by one base. For the CDR3, the DNA is TGCGCCAGCAGCCTACGGGCCCGTGAGCAGTTCTTC. This encodes CASSLRAREQFF. The chain employs TRBV4-3 and TRBJ2-1; D is uncertain. The CDR3 length is 12 residues. Trimming shortened V by 4 bases and J by 9 bases, and 10 bases separated the two germline ends. In germline, CDR1 is LGHNA, CDR2 YSLEER.

Ten or more counts support this clonotype. This rearrangement joins TRBV5-6 to TRBJ2-7; D unresolved. The length of the CDR3 is 11 residues. The V gene's germline CDR1 is SGHDT and CDR2 YYEEEE. V was cut by 0 bases and J by 6 bases, with 4 bases left in between. The CDR3 reads CASSLVSEQYF. In DNA, the CDR3 is TGTGCCAGCAGCTTGGTCTCCGAGCAGTACTTC.

This clonotype was observed many times. J is TRBJ2-7 and V is TRBV13; 10 bases match TRBD1. The germline V gene has CDR1 PRHDT and CDR2 FYEKMQ (reference sequence). Trimming removed 0 bases from V and 6 bases from J; junction bases left unmatched: 5. This CDR3 is built from 15 residues. The CDR3 loop reads CASSLGRTGGIEQYF. CDR3 coding DNA: TGTGCCAGCAGCTTAGGGAGGACAGGGGGAATCGAGCAGTACTTC.

Ten or more counts support this clonotype. This chain connects TRBV6-5 to TRBJ2-7, with TRBD1 matching 9 bases. This CDR3 contains 16 residues. Trimming took 5 bases from V and 0 from J; bases not matched to a gene: 8. Germline V gene data show CDR1 as MNHEY and CDR2 as SVGAGI. The chain's CDR3 is CASSTLETGGSYEQYF. The CDR3 coding sequence is TGTGCCAGCAGTACTCTAGAGACAGGGGGCTCCTACGAGCAGTACTTC.

As concerns this clonotype: A much more abundant neighbour one base away suggests this may be a read error. The rearrangement uses TRBV5-6 and TRBJ1-1; TRBD1 aligns across 9 bases. V dropped 3 bases and J dropped 3; count of bases not matched to a gene: 21. The CDR3 spans 20 residues. The V gene's germline CDR1 is SGHDT and CDR2 YYEEEE. The CDR3 coding sequence is TGTGCCAGCAGCTCACAGGGGGCGAGAGCTATGGCCCTTATGGACACTGAAGCTTTCTTT. It yields the protein CASSSQGARAMALMDTEAFF.

About this clonotype: Relative to the germline gene, one junction end is altered; a read error may explain this. The V call is TRBV4-3, the J call TRBJ2-1; D may match TRBD1 or TRBD2 (7 bases each). The CDR3 covers 13 residues. Germline CDR1 reads LGHNA; CDR2 reads YSLEER. CDR3 DNA sequence: TGCGCCGGCAGCCAAGGGAGGGGGCTCGAGCAGTTCTTC. It yields the protein CAGSQGRGLEQFF.

This chain uses TRBV13 with TRBJ2-2; TRBD1 might be the D (6 bases). The germline gives CDR1 PRHDT, CDR2 FYEKMQ (reference sequence). The CDR3 totals 20 residues. V lost 5 bases, J lost 4 bases, and 29 bases lay in between. CDR3 nucleotide sequence: TGTGCCAGCAGCCAACGTGGGGGACACTCCCTTTCGAGGGGCACCGGGGAGCTGTTTTTT. Translation gives CASSQRGGHSLSRGTGELFF.

This clonotype has a count of ten or more. This chain connects TRBV7-2 to TRBJ1-5; the D is unclear. This CDR3 spans 15 amino acids. Germline-derived CDR1 and CDR2 are SGHTA and FQGNSA. The V gene lost 5 bases and the J gene lost 5 bases, with 16 bases spanning the gap. CDR3 in DNA: TGTGCCAGCAGCCATGAGGGTGGAGAATATCAGCCCCAGCATTTT. This codes for CASSHEGGEYQPQHF.

This clonotype was counted at least ten times. The V and J genes are TRBV4-1 and TRBJ1-5, with D maybe TRBD1 (5 bases). The V end lost 4 bases, the J end lost 3 bases, and 13 bases lay between the germline ends. The CDR3 is 15 amino acids. CDR1 is MGHRA and CDR2 is YSYEKL in the germline V gene. CDR3 sequence reads: CASSLQDADNQPQHF. CDR3 DNA sequence: TGCGCCAGCAGCCTACAGGACGCCGACAATCAGCCCCAGCATTTT.

This chain joins TRBV29-1 and TRBJ2-1, with 7 bases that match TRBD1. The V gene end was trimmed by 3 bases and the J gene end by 6 bases; junction bases not matched to a gene: 5. Germline V CDR1 and CDR2: SQVTM, ANQGSEA. The CDR3 covers 13 residues. The CDR3 DNA follows: TGCAGCGTTGACACAGGGGATAGCAATGAGCAGTTCTTC. Translation: CSVDTGDSNEQFF.

This clonotype was seen ten or more times. The chain has TRBV20-1 and TRBJ2-7; 11 bases line up with TRBD2. Unmatched junction bases numbered 5, after V lost 3 bases and J lost 4 bases. The CDR3 extends over 14 amino acids. CDR1 is DFQATT, CDR2 SNEGSKA, per germline (reference sequence). In nucleotides, the CDR3 is TGCAGTGCTAGTGGTCTAGCGGGAGGATACGAGCAGTACTTC. Encoded protein: CSASGLAGGYEQYF.

The sample holds a few counts of this clonotype. The chain couples TRBV6-6 to TRBJ2-5; tentative D call: TRBD2 (5 bases). Germline V gene lookup returns CDR1 MNHNY and CDR2 SVGAGI (reference sequence). V gave up 8 bases and J gave up 9 bases, with 10 bases separating them. The CDR3 sequence is 10 residues long. CDR3 DNA sequence: TGTGCCAGCGAGTTGGAGGCCCAGTACTTC. Translated, it gives CASELEAQYF.

This clonotype was picked up a small number of times. J is TRBJ2-7 and V is TRBV10-3; 7 nucleotides line up with TRBD1. Germline lookup yields CDR1 ENHRY and CDR2 SYGVKD. CDR3 length: 13 amino acids. The V segment lost 4 bases and the J segment 3 bases; nucleotides outside the gene matches: 3. The CDR3 loop is CAISGDSHYEQYF. CDR3 sequence (DNA): TGTGCCATCAGTGGGGACAGCCACTACGAGCAGTACTTC.

Note on this clonotype: Germline and junction disagree at one end, which may indicate a read error. V is TRBV12-3 or TRBV12-4 and J is TRBJ1-4, with D possibly being TRBD1 (5 bases). The CDR3 sequence is 14 residues long. The CDR3: CASSLAGPNENLFF. The CDR3 region has the DNA TGTGCCAGCAGTTTAGCGGGGCCTAATGAAAACCTGTTTTTT.

This chain joins TRBV28 and TRBJ2-3, with D hard to call. The length of the CDR3 is 12 residues. Trimming left V 8 bases short and J 2 bases short, with 8 bases between. Germline-derived CDR1 and CDR2 are MDHEN and SYDVKM. The CDR3 coding sequence is TGTGCCAGCTCTGGGCACACAGATACGCAGTATTTT. It translates to CASSGHTDTQYF. Together with reference TRBV28 and TRBJ2-3, the CDR3 gives the full variable domain: DVKVTQSSRYLVKRTGEKVFLECVQDMDHENMFWYRQDPGLGLRLIYFSYDVKMKEKGDIPEGYSVSREKKERFSLILESASTNQTSMYLCASSGHTDTQYFGPGTRLTVL.